Many counts were recorded for the clone carrying this T cell receptor (beta chain). TCRdb re-called the 5' RACE reads with MiXCR, one entry per CDR3 protein. The sample consists of 200,000 to 250,000 distinct CDR3 sequences, 7.5% of them appearing once. This record belongs to a study of identical twins. V shed 5 bases, J shed 4 bases, and the junction held 4 bases outside the gene matches. Germline loops: CDR1 MDHEN, CDR2 SYDVKM. The CDR3 is 13 residues long. This sample was shared with a second study, whose subject was yellow fever vaccine responses in identical twins.

The specimen sequenced was memory (CD45RO+) T cells sorted from blood. This receptor was taken from a woman between 18 and 29 years old in good health. The J gene is TRBJ2-5, the V gene TRBV28; 7 bases are a match to TRBD1. The CDR3 DNA reads as TGTGCCAGCAGTGGGACAGTTTTAGAGACCCAGTACTTC. It yields the protein CASSGTVLETQYF.